The entry below describes one TCR beta chain. Its antigen remains unknown. This record belongs to a study of cytomegalovirus exposure and HLA in healthy donors. General study findings and limits: Other equally common chains were less clonally expanded than HLA-associated TCR beta chains, a later analysis showed. V segments that were indistinguishable, TRBV6-2 and TRBV6-3 among them, were omitted from analysis. TCR beta sequences numbering roughly 16,000 were associated with HLA alleles at 0.05 false discovery rate in a later analysis.

PCR amplification relied on 60 Vbeta primers (plus 13 Jbeta primers). Sequencing used immunoSEQ multiplex PCR; TCRdb keeps in-frame clones, though not all of them. This table holds 200,000 or so clones, about 80% found once. With 0 bases clipped from V and 8 bases from J, the junction kept 6 bases outside the gene matches. CDR1 LNHNV and CDR2 YYDKDF come from the germline V gene (reference sequence). CDR3 length: 16 amino acids. Sequenced sample: PBMCs. The source of this sequence is a woman aged 25 to 45 in good health and CMV-seronegative. This chain uses TRBV15 with TRBJ1-6; 8 bases are shared with TRBD1. Written as DNA, the CDR3 is TGTGCCACCAGCAGAGATTGGGGACAGGAGGATTCACCCCTCCACTTT. Its protein product is CATSRDWGQEDSPLHF.